One sample yielded the 7 T cell receptor beta chains listed below, sequenced in a study of cytomegalovirus exposure and HLA in healthy donors (dated by TCRdb to 2015 to 2018). Library method: the immunoSEQ multiplex PCR assay. For the multiplex PCR, a mixture combining 60 forward primers for TCR Vbeta segments and 13 reverse primers for TCR Jbeta segments was used. This is the immuneACCESS table as TCRdb keeps it, with only in-frame sequences that have V and J called. A part of the clones is gone; compared with another copy, unresolved V genes explain less than half, and the rest is unexplained. The table for this sample lists approximately 58,000 clones. 4% to 5.5% of the sample goes to the ten largest clones. The sample was PBMCs. The receptors come from a man under 40 in good health and CMV-seropositive.

The chain is built from TRBV9 and TRBJ1-1, with 9 bases matching TRBD1. Germline V lookup: CDR1 SGDLS, CDR2 YYNGEE. This CDR3 contains 15 residues. J was trimmed by 5 bases and V by 0 bases; bases with no gene match: 5. CDR3 DNA: TGTGCCAGCAGCGTAGCACGGACAGGGGAAACTGAAGCTTTCTTT. Its protein is CASSVARTGETEAFF.

The V call is TRBV7-2, the J call TRBJ1-2; 8 nucleotides match TRBD1. There are 14 residues in the CDR3. Germline CDR1 is SGHTA and CDR2 is FQGNSA. The junction had 6 bases not matched to a gene; V was cut back by 5 bases and J by 4 bases. CDR3 nucleotides: TGTGCCAGCAGCCTGACAGGGGTGGCCTATGGCTACACCTTC. This gives the protein CASSLTGVAYGYTF. The full variable domain, rest sourced from reference TRBV7-2 and TRBJ1-2, is GAGVSQSPSNKVTEKGKDVELRCDPISGHTALYWYRQSLGQGLEFLIYFQGNSAPDKSGLPSDRFSAERTGGSVSTLTIQRTQQEDSAVYLCASSLTGVAYGYTFGSGTRLTVV.

The rearrangement uses TRBV7-9 and TRBJ1-1, with D possibly TRBD1 on 5 matching bases. Trimming removed 2 bases at V and 4 bases at J, with 14 bases between. The CDR3 spans 15 residues. Germline CDR1 reads SEHNR; CDR2 reads FQNEAQ (reference sequence). The CDR3 bases are TGTGCCAGCAGCTTAATTGCAGGGATGAGCACTGAAGCTTTCTTT. It is translated as CASSLIAGMSTEAFF.

The chain's CDR3 is CASRPGTGNSPLHF. The CDR3 nucleotides read TGTGCCAGCAGGCCCGGGACAGGCAATTCACCCCTCCACTTT. The genes are TRBV25-1 and TRBJ1-6; 8 nucleotides line up with TRBD1. The V and J ends lost 6 bases and 7 bases, in that order; junction bases with no gene match: 5. Germline lookup yields CDR1 MGHDK and CDR2 SYGVNS. The CDR3 spans 14 residues.

This chain links TRBV4-1 with TRBJ2-1; D possibly corresponds to TRBD2 (6 bases). Germline V CDR1 and CDR2: MGHRA, YSYEKL. Trimming cost V 3 bases and J 4 bases, with 16 bases left between them. The CDR3 spans 16 residues. The CDR3 DNA follows: TGCGCCAGCAGCCACGCCTCGGGTAGCGGTTACAATGAGCAGTTCTTC. Amino acid sequence: CASSHASGSGYNEQFF.

The chain joins TRBV4-1 to TRBJ2-7; the D is unclear. The V end was cut by 0 bases, the J end by 3 bases, with 15 bases between. The CDR3 totals 16 residues. Germline values: CDR1 MGHRA, CDR2 YSYEKL. CDR3 region: CASSQDILGYRYEQYF. The CDR3 coding sequence is TGCGCCAGCAGCCAAGATATCCTAGGATATCGCTACGAGCAGTACTTC.

The rearrangement links TRBV30 to TRBJ2-7; 7 bases match TRBD1. J was trimmed by 6 bases and V by 5 bases; bases with no gene match: 13. The length of the CDR3 is 14 residues. CDR1 is GTSNPN and CDR2 is SVGIG in the germline V gene (reference sequence). In DNA, the CDR3 is TGTGCCTGGGAATACGGGACAGAGACCTGCGAGCAGTACTTC. Translated: CAWEYGTETCEQYF.